This T cell receptor (beta chain) was retrieved from a study of blood T cell repertoires in COVID-19 (dated by TCRdb to 2020 to 2021). Some background on the complete study: Samples covering the acute and convalescent phases of COVID-19 were provided by collaborators in the United States, Italy and Spain. The prospective study material was composed of cDNA or gDNA derived from T cells, B-cell-depleted T cells, or PBMCs. The dataset comprised deeply sampled blood TCRbeta repertoires from subjects exposed to, actively infected with, or recovered from COVID-19. A freely available public database, intended as a resource for researchers studying the immune response to SARS-CoV-2, is where the repertoires were released. The samples were drawn from two sources: the first 160 participants of the ongoing ImmuneRACE study, and 1,254 subjects contributed by 6 global collaborators. Nearly every sample came with metadata listing a de-identified subject ID, COVID-19 status, age in years and sex. Where HLA class I and class II types were available, the types were taken from metadata supplied by the sample provider, not from assay-based typing. What the study reported, not specific to this receptor: The amount of clinical and demographic metadata varied by source and participant and was provided uncurated.

TCRbeta CDR3 regions were amplified from genomic DNA using the immunoSEQ Assay, a bias-controlled multiplex PCR. Concerning the study's data processing: The number of nucleated cells in each sample was estimated by amplification of reference gene primers within the assay. To quantify the absolute abundance of each unique TCRbeta CDR3 rearrangement, sequence reads were collapsed and filtered. For each sample, productive Simpson clonality was calculated as the square root of Simpson's diversity index across productive rearrangements. As stored in TCRdb, this immuneACCESS dataset retains in-frame rearrangements with V and J assigned. A fraction of the clones does not appear; measured against another copy, unresolved V genes explain less than half of the discrepancy, and the remainder lacks a known reason. Clonal size and the V and J genes are those of that table, whereas D and trimming came from the DNA. The sample has roughly 110,000 clones on record, about four fifths of them singletons. The ten largest clones take up under 11% of the sample.

The cysteine opens and the phenylalanine closes a CDR3 of 16 amino acids. Kept here is only the CDR3 DNA, which spans 48 bases and is read in frame from base 1. V trim: 0 bases; J trim: 2 bases; unmatched bases: 5. Looking up the germline V gene (reference sequence) yields CDR1 SGHNT and CDR2 YYREEE. The collaborating institutions used their own protocols to collect whole blood in K2EDTA tubes. For TCRbeta analysis, collaborator samples were shipped as frozen whole blood, as isolated PBMCs, or as DNA extracted from either sample type. Concerning this clone: Its antigen remains undetermined. Per-base qualities were not stored, and no clone one base away is much larger.

The sequencing input was peripheral blood. This TCR came from a human donor in a cohort sampled during active COVID-19. The chain is encoded by TRBV5-4 joined to TRBJ2-3; 8 middle bases align to TRBD2. This receptor has the CDR3 CASSLGTSGITDTQYF. The bases read TGTGCCAGCAGCTTGGGAACTAGCGGAATCACAGATACGCAGTATTTT.